The 32 T cell receptor beta chains below come from one sample, sequenced in a study of graft-versus-host responses after intestinal transplantation. The table came from immunoSEQ multiplex PCR; TCRdb's copy has only in-frame clones and leaves some out. The sample records 40,000 or so clones, roughly four fifths being singletons. The sequences come from PBMCs, collected 1070 days after transplant. Receptors originate from a human patient who received an intestinal transplant, so some T cells may come from the graft donor.

The chain uses TRBV7-2 and TRBJ2-5; unclear D gene. Per the germline V gene, CDR1 is SGHTA and CDR2 is FQGNSA. The CDR3 sequence is 13 residues long. V lost 2 bases, J lost 5 bases, and 9 bases lay in between. The chain's CDR3 is CASSLWLQETQYF. CDR3 sequence (DNA): TGTGCCAGCAGCTTATGGCTCCAGGAGACCCAGTACTTC.

The chain combines TRBV27 with TRBJ1-1, with 7 nucleotides matching TRBD1. Looked up from germline, CDR1 is MNHEY and CDR2 is SMNVEV (reference sequence). CDR3 length equals 15 residues. V dropped 2 bases and J dropped 5; count of bases not matched to a gene: 8. The CDR3 is CASSLDDRVGTEAFF. The CDR3, as DNA: TGTGCCAGCAGTTTAGACGACAGGGTGGGAACTGAAGCTTTCTTT.

The J gene is TRBJ2-2, the V gene TRBV9; D is unclear. The germline CDR1 and CDR2 sequences are SGDLS and YYNGEE. V was shortened by 0 bases and J by 7 bases, with 16 bases between the two germline ends. The CDR3 is made up of 16 amino acids. DNA of the CDR3: TGTGCCAGCAGCGTAGGCCCCAGTAGGTCTGGCGGGGAGCTGTTTTTT. Its translation is CASSVGPSRSGGELFF. The full variable domain, its missing parts supplied by reference TRBV9 and TRBJ2-2, is DSGVTQTPKHLITATGQRVTLRCSPRSGDLSVYWYQQSLDQGLQFLIQYYNGEERAKGNILERFSAQQFPDLHSELNLSSLELGDSALYFCASSVGPSRSGGELFFGEGSRLTVL.

The V call is TRBV27, the J call TRBJ2-3; the D is unclear. Germline V CDR1 and CDR2: MNHEY, SMNVEV (reference sequence). This CDR3 region has 13 residues. V was shortened by 8 bases and J by 4 bases, with 13 bases between the two germline ends. The CDR3 spells CASAFWRADTQYF. CDR3 sequence (DNA): TGTGCCAGCGCCTTTTGGCGAGCAGATACGCAGTATTTT.

CDR3 nucleotides: TGTGCCAGCAGCTCCGGGGCCTGGCGGTCTAACACTGAAGCTTTCTTT. This encodes CASSSGAWRSNTEAFF. The chain joins TRBV5-6 to TRBJ1-1; TRBD1 might be the D (5 bases). In germline, CDR1 is SGHDT, CDR2 YYEEEE. This CDR3 is built from 16 residues. Trimming removed 3 bases from V and 2 bases from J, with 17 bases in between. Filled out from reference TRBV5-6 and TRBJ1-1, the complete variable domain reads DAGVTQSPTHLIKTRGQQVTLRCSPKSGHDTVSWYQQALGQGPQFIFQYYEEEERQRGNFPDRFSGHQFPNYSSELNVNALLLGDSALYLCASSSGAWRSNTEAFFGQGTRLTVV.

The chain couples TRBV6-6 to TRBJ1-1; D uncertain. CDR3 length: 12 residues. Deletions cut 0 bases from V and 7 bases from J, with 6 bases between. Germline V gene sequence: CDR1 MNHNY, CDR2 SVGAGI (reference sequence). The CDR3 loop is CASSYSVVEAFF. The CDR3 bases are TGTGCCAGCAGTTACTCTGTCGTTGAAGCTTTCTTT.

The chain joins TRBV12-5 to TRBJ2-5, with D unclear. The CDR3 extends over 12 amino acids. Germline assignment: CDR1 LGHNT and CDR2 FRNRAP. V was cut by 1 base and J by 6 bases, with 6 bases left in between. CDR3 loop: CASGLDSQTQYF. CDR3 nucleotides: TGTGCTAGTGGTTTGGACAGCCAGACCCAGTACTTC.

This clone was detected a few times. The rearrangement links TRBV28 to TRBJ1-5; TRBD1 might be the D (5 bases). CDR3 size: 12 residues. V lost 6 bases and J 4 bases, leaving 7 bases between the germline ends. Germline V CDR1 and CDR2: MDHEN, SYDVKM. CDR3 amino acids: CASRGRNQPQHF. CDR3 bases: TGTGCCAGCAGGGGGCGTAATCAGCCCCAGCATTTT.

This clone was seen a single time. The rearrangement uses TRBV6-5 and TRBJ2-1; tentatively, D is TRBD1 or TRBD2 (5 bases each). Germline V lookup: CDR1 MNHEY, CDR2 SVGAGI. Trimming shortened V by 4 bases and J by 0 bases, and 10 bases separated the two germline ends. The CDR3 is made up of 15 amino acids. CDR3 region: CASSFRDASYNEQFF. DNA for the CDR3: TGTGCCAGCAGTTTCCGGGACGCCTCCTACAATGAGCAGTTCTTC.

This clone was found a few times. V is TRBV19 and J is TRBJ2-7, with 8 bases fitting TRBD2. The V gene end was trimmed by 3 bases and the J gene end by 6 bases; junction bases not matched to a gene: 4. Germline V lookup: CDR1 LNHDA, CDR2 SQIVND (reference sequence). This CDR3 has 13 residues. CDR3 sequence reads: CASSMRSGGEQYF. Written as DNA, the CDR3 is TGTGCCAGTAGTATGAGGAGCGGGGGCGAGCAGTACTTC.

The chain joins TRBV27 to TRBJ2-1, with 7 bases matching TRBD1. CDR3 length equals 16 residues. With V trimmed by 5 bases and J by 4 bases, 11 bases remained unmatched. Germline V gene lookup returns CDR1 MNHEY and CDR2 SMNVEV (reference sequence). The CDR3 region is CASSPGTRQGYNEQFF. In DNA, the CDR3 is TGTGCCAGCAGTCCTGGAACGCGACAGGGATACAATGAGCAGTTCTTC.

The V gene is TRBV28, the J gene TRBJ2-2; tentative D call: TRBD1 (6 bases). The CDR3 covers 12 residues. Germline loops: CDR1 MDHEN, CDR2 SYDVKM. Trimming removed 11 bases at V and 6 bases at J, with 13 bases between. The CDR3 DNA follows: TGTGCCTGGGGGCCATTGGCCGGGGAGCTGTTTTTT. Its protein product is CAWGPLAGELFF. The variable domain in full, with the rest retrieved from reference TRBV28 and TRBJ2-2, is DVKVTQSSRYLVKRTGEKVFLECVQDMDHENMFWYRQDPGLGLRLIYFSYDVKMKEKGDIPEGYSVSREKKERFSLILESASTNQTSMYLCAWGPLAGELFFGEGSRLTVL.

The chain employs TRBV2 and TRBJ2-7, with D possibly TRBD2 on 5 matching bases. Germline V CDR1 and CDR2: SNHLY, FYNNEI. The length of the CDR3 is 13 residues. V lost 7 bases and J lost 3, with 13 bases in between. The CDR3 region has the DNA TGTGCCAGCAAGGAGGTCATGGGCTACGAGCAGTACTTC. It codes for CASKEVMGYEQYF. Full variable domain (remainder filled in from reference TRBV2 and TRBJ2-7): EPEVTQTPSHQVTQMGQEVILRCVPISNHLYFYWYRQILGQKVEFLVSFYNNEISEKSEIFDDQFSVERPDGSNFTLKIRSTKLEDSAMYFCASKEVMGYEQYFGPGTRLTVT.

The chain joins TRBV12-2 to TRBJ2-3; the table's D call, TRBD2, was not checked against the DNA. TRBV12-2 is a listed pseudogene. This CDR3 has 17 amino acids. For the CDR3, the DNA is TGTGCAAGTCGCGGGGGAGGGCCAAGCGCGGGCACAGATACGCAGTATTTT. It specifies CASRGGGPSAGTDTQYF.

The rearrangement uses TRBV29-1 and TRBJ1-1; tentative D call: TRBD1 (5 bases). CDR3 size: 12 residues. Trimming pared 4 bases from V and 11 bases from J, leaving 17 bases between. Germline loops: CDR1 SQVTM, CDR2 ANQGSEA. CDR3 protein: CSVGDGVEGAFF. The CDR3 DNA is TGCAGCGTTGGGGACGGCGTAGAGGGGGCTTTCTTT.

The gene calls are TRBV7-6 and TRBJ2-1; the D gene is possibly TRBD2 (5 bases). The germline V gene has CDR1 SGHVS and CDR2 FNYEAQ. The V and J ends lost 4 bases and 9 bases respectively, with 13 bases between them. CDR3 length: 13 residues. CDR3 sequence: CASSSRERGEQFF. Here the CDR3 DNA reads TGTGCCAGCAGCTCCCGGGAACGGGGTGAGCAGTTCTTC.

The V gene is TRBV6-6, the J gene TRBJ1-1, with D hard to call. The germline V and J ends were trimmed by 6 bases and 1 base, with 9 bases remaining between them. The CDR3 consists of 13 residues. CDR1 and CDR2 (germline): MNHNY, SVGAGI (reference sequence). The CDR3: CASSLTANTEAFF. Written as DNA, the CDR3 is TGTGCCAGCAGCCTAACAGCGAACACTGAAGCTTTCTTT.

This rearrangement joins TRBV6-1 to TRBJ2-2; no reliable D call. The CDR3 is 15 amino acids. Germline lookup yields CDR1 MNHNS and CDR2 SASEGT. The V end lost 5 bases, the J end lost 1 base, and 11 bases lay between the germline ends. As DNA, the CDR3 is TGTGCCAGCAGTCCTCTAGACGGGAACACCGGGGAGCTGTTTTTT. Its protein product is CASSPLDGNTGELFF.

The chain carries TRBV9 and TRBJ2-2, with D possibly matching TRBD2 (6 bases). The CDR3 sequence is 15 residues long. Germline assignment: CDR1 SGDLS and CDR2 YYNGEE. Trimming took 0 bases from V and 6 from J, leaving 12 bases between them. The CDR3 DNA reads as TGTGCCAGCAGCGTAGCTTCCAGCGGGTCCGGGGAGCTGTTTTTT. As protein: CASSVASSGSGELFF. The full variable domain, with the rest looked up from reference TRBV9 and TRBJ2-2, is DSGVTQTPKHLITATGQRVTLRCSPRSGDLSVYWYQQSLDQGLQFLIQYYNGEERAKGNILERFSAQQFPDLHSELNLSSLELGDSALYFCASSVASSGSGELFFGEGSRLTVL.

The chain combines TRBV6-5 with TRBJ1-1, with D unclear. Germline V CDR1 and CDR2: MNHEY, SVGAGI. The V gene lost 6 bases and the J gene lost 3 bases, with 17 bases spanning the gap. The CDR3 covers 15 residues. CDR3 protein: CASRDARRLHTEAFF. The CDR3 DNA is TGTGCCAGCAGGGACGCCCGACGGTTGCACACTGAAGCTTTCTTT.

V usage is TRBV4-2 and J usage is TRBJ1-2; D is undetermined. This CDR3 has 15 amino acids. Trimming shortened V by 1 base and J by 0 bases, and 9 bases separated the two germline ends. The germline CDR1 and CDR2 sequences are LGHNA and YNFKEQ. This CDR3 reads CASSQAQRPNYGYTF. The CDR3 nucleotides read TGTGCCAGCAGCCAAGCCCAAAGGCCTAACTATGGCTACACCTTC.

The table lists this clone with a count of one. The rearrangement uses TRBV6-5 and TRBJ1-1; D unresolved. Trimming shortened V by 0 bases and J by 1 base, and 9 bases separated the two germline ends. Germline CDR1 is MNHEY and CDR2 is SVGAGI. The CDR3 loop spans 15 amino acids. DNA of the CDR3: TGTGCCAGCAGTTACTCGGAATCCCCGAACACTGAAGCTTTCTTT. Its protein product is CASSYSESPNTEAFF.

The CDR3 loop is CASRGFWLAGGPSSYEQYF. The CDR3 DNA reads TGTGCCAGTAGGGGCTTCTGGCTAGCGGGGGGACCGAGCTCCTACGAGCAGTACTTC. This sequence joins TRBV27 and TRBJ2-7; 11 bases match TRBD2. V gave up 9 bases and J gave up 0 bases; unmatched junction bases: 19. Germline CDR1 reads MNHEY; CDR2 reads SMNVEV (reference sequence). The CDR3 loop spans 19 amino acids.

The gene calls are TRBV6-5 and TRBJ2-7; unclear D gene. The ends were cut back, 2 bases at V and 1 base at J, with 9 bases in the middle. The CDR3 covers 14 residues. Germline CDR1 is MNHEY and CDR2 is SVGAGI. The CDR3 here is CASSYKAASYEQYF. The DNA of the CDR3 is TGTGCCAGCAGTTACAAGGCTGCTTCCTACGAGCAGTACTTC.

The chain carries TRBV6-1 and TRBJ2-1; the match to TRBD2 covers 12 bases. This CDR3 region has 16 residues. Germline V gene sequence: CDR1 MNHNS, CDR2 SASEGT. V trimming: 3 bases; J trimming: 7 bases; junction bases outside the gene matches: 7. In DNA, the CDR3 is TGTGCCAGCAGTGAGGCTAGCGGGGGGGCCGTAAATGAGCAGTTCTTC. Protein: CASSEASGGAVNEQFF.

The chain joins TRBV18 to TRBJ1-3; no clear D. CDR3 length equals 15 residues. V was shortened by 3 bases and J by 4 bases, with 13 bases between the two germline ends. The germline CDR1 and CDR2 sequences are KGHSH and LQKENI. This CDR3 is CASSPSGIWGNTIYF. CDR3 bases: TGTGCCAGCTCACCTTCCGGGATTTGGGGAAACACCATATATTTT.

The CDR3 DNA is TGTGCCACCTGGGACCTATATGGCTACACCTTC. Translating gives CATWDLYGYTF. The V and J genes are TRBV19 and TRBJ1-2; D possibly corresponds to TRBD1 (5 bases). Germline V gene data show CDR1 as LNHDA and CDR2 as SQIVND (reference sequence). The CDR3 is 11 residues long. Trimming took off 10 bases at V and 5 bases at J, with 11 bases between the two ends.

The J gene is TRBJ2-2, the V gene TRBV9; the D gene is possibly TRBD1 (5 bases). V lost 4 bases to trimming and J lost 0 bases, with 10 bases between them. The CDR3 sequence is 15 residues long. Germline V gene data show CDR1 as SGDLS and CDR2 as YYNGEE. CDR3 nucleotides: TGTGCCAGCAGCCCTAGGACAACGAACACCGGGGAGCTGTTTTTT. Its translation: CASSPRTTNTGELFF. The full variable domain, completed using reference TRBV9 and TRBJ2-2, is DSGVTQTPKHLITATGQRVTLRCSPRSGDLSVYWYQQSLDQGLQFLIQYYNGEERAKGNILERFSAQQFPDLHSELNLSSLELGDSALYFCASSPRTTNTGELFFGEGSRLTVL.

This sequence joins TRBV28 and TRBJ2-3; D remains ambiguous. Germline V lookup: CDR1 MDHEN, CDR2 SYDVKM. CDR3 length: 14 residues. V was trimmed by 7 bases and J by 3 bases, leaving 14 bases between them. The CDR3 bases are TGTGCCAGCAACCGGGCCGGCTCTACAGATACGCAGTATTTT. This translates into CASNRAGSTDTQYF.

The chain carries TRBV28 and TRBJ2-2, with no clear D. The V end lost 1 base, the J end lost 2 bases, and 2 bases lay between the germline ends. The CDR3 has 13 amino acids. Looked up from germline, CDR1 is MDHEN and CDR2 is SYDVKM. The CDR3: CASSLSNTGELFF. CDR3 DNA sequence: TGTGCCAGCAGTTTATCAAACACCGGGGAGCTGTTTTTT. The variable domain in full, with the rest retrieved from reference TRBV28 and TRBJ2-2, is DVKVTQSSRYLVKRTGEKVFLECVQDMDHENMFWYRQDPGLGLRLIYFSYDVKMKEKGDIPEGYSVSREKKERFSLILESASTNQTSMYLCASSLSNTGELFFGEGSRLTVL.

The chain has TRBV7-2 and TRBJ2-3, with D tentatively TRBD2 (7 bases). This CDR3 spans 14 amino acids. Germline-derived CDR1 and CDR2 are SGHTA and FQGNSA. Trimming removed 1 base from V and 4 bases from J, with 9 bases in between. The CDR3 DNA reads TGTGCCAGCAGCTTAGGAGGGGGGGCAGATACGCAGTATTTT. As protein: CASSLGGGADTQYF.

The chain is built from TRBV5-4 and TRBJ2-7; D uncertain. Germline CDR1 and CDR2: SGHNT and YYREEE (reference sequence). CDR3 length: 14 residues. V gave up 0 bases and J gave up 2 bases, with 9 bases separating them. CDR3 region: CASSLDSRPYEQYF. CDR3 in DNA: TGTGCCAGCAGCTTGGATAGCCGGCCCTACGAGCAGTACTTC.